The present T cell receptor (beta chain) was sequenced within a study of T cell changes during pregnancy in multiple sclerosis. The repertoire was sequenced with immunoSEQ multiplex PCR; TCRdb's copy has only in-frame clones and lacks some. The sample carries approximately 31,000 clones, about 92% recorded once. The sequencing here drew on CD4+ T cells from peripheral blood mononuclear cells, taken in the second trimester of pregnancy. This receptor was taken from a female donor with multiple sclerosis, enrolled in a pregnancy study.

CDR3 sequence (DNA): TGTGCCACCAGCAGAGCTTTAGGACAGGGCTCAGATACGCAGTATTTT. Translation gives CATSRALGQGSDTQYF. V usage is TRBV15 and J usage is TRBJ2-3; 8 nucleotides align to TRBD1. With V trimmed by 1 base and J by 4 bases, 7 bases remained unmatched. This CDR3 is 16 amino acids long. From germline, CDR1 is LNHNV and CDR2 YYDKDF (reference sequence).